The entry that follows covers one T cell receptor beta chain sequence. The antigen this receptor binds is unknown. Base qualities are not recorded, but no much larger clone differs from it by a single base. This entry belongs to a study of blood T cell repertoires in COVID-19 (TCRdb year 2020). Study-level background: Samples covering the acute and convalescent phases of COVID-19 were provided by collaborators in the United States, Italy and Spain. The prospective study material was composed of cDNA or gDNA derived from T cells, B-cell-depleted T cells, or PBMCs. The dataset comprised deeply sampled blood TCRbeta repertoires from subjects exposed to, actively infected with, or recovered from COVID-19. A freely available public database, intended as a resource for researchers studying the immune response to SARS-CoV-2, is where the repertoires were released. Samples were obtained from the ongoing ImmuneRACE study (first 160 participants) and from about 1,300 subjects provided by 6 global collaborators. A de-identified subject ID, COVID-19 status, age in years and sex were almost always included in the sample metadata. Where HLA class I and class II types were available, the types were taken from metadata supplied by the sample provider, not from assay-based typing. General conclusions and limits of the study: How much clinical and demographic metadata was included differed by source and by participant, and the metadata was provided uncurated.

TCRbeta CDR3 regions were amplified from genomic DNA using the immunoSEQ Assay, a bias-controlled multiplex PCR. The original pipeline was this. The number of nucleated cells in each sample was estimated by amplification of reference gene primers within the assay. Sequence reads were collapsed and filtered to measure the absolute abundance of every unique TCRbeta CDR3 rearrangement. For each sample, productive Simpson clonality was calculated as the square root of Simpson's diversity index over productive rearrangements. The immuneACCESS repertoire file appears here via TCRdb, limited to in-frame rearrangements. These files lack a portion of the clones; in checked studies, under half of the deficit traces to unresolved V genes, and the cause of the others is not known. That table supplies the V and J calls and clone size; D and trimming were determined from the DNA. The sample has hundreds of thousands of clones on record, 85% to 90% of them singletons. The ten largest clones add up to roughly 8% of the sample.

V and J are trimmed by 5 bases and 6 bases, and the gene matches miss 3 bases of the junction. From cysteine to phenylalanine, the CDR3 is 13 amino acids long. Only the CDR3 region is kept as DNA, spanning 39 bases read in frame from base 1. Sequences SNHLY (CDR1) and FYNNEI (CDR2) are obtained from the germline V gene. At one collaborating source in Seattle, patients were enrolled during active infection and were followed longitudinally through the course of disease. Collaborating institutions collected whole blood in K2EDTA tubes following their own protocols. Collaborator samples were shipped for TCRbeta analysis as frozen whole blood, isolated PBMCs, or DNA extracted from either sample type.

The chain employs TRBV2 and TRBJ2-1, and 8 junction bases match TRBD1. Input material: peripheral blood. The receptor comes from a woman aged 45-60 years with COVID-19, enrolled during active disease. CDR3 sequence: CASSYDRGNEQFF. Here is the DNA: TGTGCCAGCAGTTACGACAGGGGCAATGAGCAGTTCTTC.